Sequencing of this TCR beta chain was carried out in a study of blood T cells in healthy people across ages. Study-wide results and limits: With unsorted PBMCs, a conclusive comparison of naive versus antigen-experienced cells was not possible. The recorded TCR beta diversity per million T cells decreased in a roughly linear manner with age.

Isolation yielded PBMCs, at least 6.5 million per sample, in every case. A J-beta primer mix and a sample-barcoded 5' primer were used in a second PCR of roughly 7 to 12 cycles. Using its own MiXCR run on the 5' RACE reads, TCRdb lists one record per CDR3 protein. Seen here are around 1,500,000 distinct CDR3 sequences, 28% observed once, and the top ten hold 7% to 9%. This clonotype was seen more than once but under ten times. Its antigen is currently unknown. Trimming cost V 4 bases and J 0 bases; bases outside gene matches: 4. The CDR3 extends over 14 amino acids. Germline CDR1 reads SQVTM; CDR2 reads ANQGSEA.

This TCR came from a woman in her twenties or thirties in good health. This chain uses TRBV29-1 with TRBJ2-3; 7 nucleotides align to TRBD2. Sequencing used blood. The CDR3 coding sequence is TGCAGCGTTGCGGCTAGCGGAAGCACAGATACGCAGTATTTT. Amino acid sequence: CSVAASGSTDTQYF.